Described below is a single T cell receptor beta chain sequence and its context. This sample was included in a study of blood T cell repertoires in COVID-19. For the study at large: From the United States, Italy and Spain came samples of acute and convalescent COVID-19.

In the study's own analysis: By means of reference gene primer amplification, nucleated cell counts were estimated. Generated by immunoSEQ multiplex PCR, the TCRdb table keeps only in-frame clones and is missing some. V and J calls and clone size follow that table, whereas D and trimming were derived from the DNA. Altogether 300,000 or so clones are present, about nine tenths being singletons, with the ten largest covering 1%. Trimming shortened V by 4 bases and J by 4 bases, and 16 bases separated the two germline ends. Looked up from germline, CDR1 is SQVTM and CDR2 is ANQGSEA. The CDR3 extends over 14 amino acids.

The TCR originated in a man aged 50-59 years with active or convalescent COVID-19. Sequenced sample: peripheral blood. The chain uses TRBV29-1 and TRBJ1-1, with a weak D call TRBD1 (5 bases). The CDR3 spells CSVVQLFGGTEAFF. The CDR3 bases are TGCAGCGTTGTCCAACTATTCGGGGGCACTGAAGCTTTCTTT.